The 7 T cell receptor beta chains below all came from one sample that was sequenced in a study of T cell repertoires in cytomegalovirus infection. No antigen is known for these receptors. Each CDR3 protein is one row after TCRdb ran MiXCR on the reads. Seen here are around 230,000 distinct CDR3 sequences, less than 50% observed once, and the top ten hold approximately 59%. The sequenced sample was CD8+ T cells from cultured PBMCs, obtained from culture after CMV antigen stimulation. The receptors shown here come from a human donor in good health (CMV status not recorded). Some clones in this sample may be carry-over from other donors' samples.

This clonotype has just a few counts. The chain links TRBV28 to TRBJ2-5; D gene unclear. Trimming shortened V by 4 bases and J by 5 bases, and 8 bases separated the two germline ends. Germline V gene data show CDR1 as MDHEN and CDR2 as SYDVKM. CDR3 length equals 12 residues. The CDR3 region is CASSSRAETQYF. As DNA, the CDR3 is TGTGCCAGCAGTTCCCGAGCCGAGACCCAGTACTTC. Combining the CDR3 with reference TRBV28 and TRBJ2-5 gives the whole variable domain DVKVTQSSRYLVKRTGEKVFLECVQDMDHENMFWYRQDPGLGLRLIYFSYDVKMKEKGDIPEGYSVSREKKERFSLILESASTNQTSMYLCASSSRAETQYFGPGTRLLVL.

The chain carries TRBV20-1 and TRBJ2-7; 11 positions agree with TRBD2. CDR1 is DFQATT and CDR2 is SNEGSKA in the germline V gene (reference sequence). The V gene end was trimmed by 6 bases and the J gene end by 6 bases; junction bases not matched to a gene: 19. The CDR3 runs 17 residues. CDR3 sequence reads: CSAPPRLLAGDSREQYF. The CDR3 bases are TGCAGTGCCCCCCCCCGCCTACTAGCGGGAGATTCCCGCGAGCAGTACTTC.

The sample holds many counts of this clonotype. The rearrangement uses TRBV7-6 and TRBJ2-6; 12 bases align to TRBD1. The CDR3 is made up of 21 amino acids. Germline assignment: CDR1 SGHVS and CDR2 FNYEAQ. V trimming: 1 base; J trimming: 4 bases; junction bases outside the gene matches: 14. This CDR3 reads CASSLEGRPGQGAPGANVLTF. CDR3 nucleotide sequence: TGTGCCAGCAGCTTAGAGGGTCGGCCGGGACAGGGGGCGCCCGGGGCCAACGTCCTGACTTTC.

This clonotype was seen a few times. V usage is TRBV14 and J usage is TRBJ2-6, with TRBD1 identical over 9 bases. Losses at the gene ends were 3 bases for V and 0 bases for J; bases not matched to a gene: 6. The V gene's germline CDR1 is SGHDN and CDR2 FVKESK. This CDR3 contains 18 residues. The DNA of the CDR3 is TGTGCCAGCAGCCATCTACAGGGGGCGGTCTCTGGGGCCAACGTCCTGACTTTC. Translating gives CASSHLQGAVSGANVLTF.

V usage is TRBV7-9 and J usage is TRBJ2-7, with a weak D call TRBD2 (5 bases). The germline CDR1 and CDR2 sequences are SEHNR and FQNEAQ (reference sequence). CDR3 length: 13 amino acids. Trimming stripped 4 bases from V and 3 bases from J, with 10 bases between. CDR3: CASSSGSGYEQYF. The CDR3 DNA reads TGTGCCAGCAGCTCCGGCAGCGGCTACGAGCAGTACTTC.

The chain combines TRBV7-2 with TRBJ2-7; 7 positions match TRBD2. Germline assignment: CDR1 SGHTA and CDR2 FQGNSA. This CDR3 spans 14 amino acids. V lost 5 bases, J lost 4 bases, and 8 bases stayed unmatched. CDR3 loop: CASSLGGGGYEQYF. Here the CDR3 DNA reads TGTGCCAGCAGCCTAGGCGGGGGTGGATACGAGCAGTACTTC.

A few counts support this clonotype. The CDR3 DNA is TGTGCCAGCAGCCTGACTGCAACCTCCTACGAGCAGTACTTC. It specifies CASSLTATSYEQYF. V and J are TRBV7-6 and TRBJ2-7; no definite D call. Trimming shortened V by 5 bases and J by 0 bases, and 11 bases separated the two germline ends. Germline lookup yields CDR1 SGHVS and CDR2 FNYEAQ. This CDR3 has 14 amino acids. Full variable domain (remainder filled in from reference TRBV7-6 and TRBJ2-7): GAGVSQSPRYKVTKRGQDVALRCDPISGHVSLYWYRQALGQGPEFLTYFNYEAQQDKSGLPNDRFSAERPEGSISTLTIQRTEQRDSAMYRCASSLTATSYEQYFGPGTRLTVT.